The 28 T cell receptor beta chains below were found in one sample sequenced in a study of blood T cell repertoires in COVID-19. Sequencing was performed with immunoSEQ multiplex PCR; in TCRdb, only in-frame clones are kept and a portion is missing. There are about 210,000 clones in the sample; around nine tenths occur only once, and around 7% lies in the top ten. Sequencing used PBMCs or T cells enriched from blood (not recorded which). The receptors here all came from a man aged 30 to 39 in a cohort exposed to, infected with or recovered from COVID-19 (not recorded which).

The V gene is TRBV14, the J gene TRBJ1-1; TRBD1 matches at 8 bases. The CDR3 has 19 amino acids. Germline CDR1 SGHDN, CDR2 FVKESK. V shed 0 bases, J shed 10 bases, and the junction held 22 bases outside the gene matches. This chain's CDR3 is CASSQDRGGVIRGPVGAFF. CDR3 DNA sequence: TGTGCCAGCAGCCAAGATCGCGGTGGGGTAATCAGGGGGCCTGTAGGAGCTTTCTTT.

The chain carries TRBV6-5 and TRBJ1-2, with D hard to call. There are 11 residues in the CDR3. Deletions cut 7 bases from V and 13 bases from J, with 16 bases between. Germline values: CDR1 MNHEY, CDR2 SVGAGI. The CDR3 coding sequence is TGTGCCAGCAAATCCGACACCTCTTGCACCTTC. Residues: CASKSDTSCTF.

The chain links TRBV27 to TRBJ1-5; 9 bases fit TRBD1. Losses at the gene ends were 5 bases for V and 2 bases for J; bases not matched to a gene: 7. Germline V CDR1 and CDR2: MNHEY, SMNVEV (reference sequence). CDR3 length: 16 amino acids. The CDR3 protein is CASSPTGGRRNQPQHF. CDR3 DNA: TGTGCCAGCAGTCCTACAGGGGGCAGGCGCAATCAGCCCCAGCATTTT.

This clone was counted a few times. V gene TRBV6-2 or TRBV6-3 combines with J gene TRBJ1-2; TRBD1 is a possible D gene (6 bases). V lost 5 bases and J lost 4, with 20 bases in between. The CDR3 has 16 residues. CDR1 MNHEY and CDR2 SVGEGT come from the germline V gene. CDR3 bases: TGTGCCAGCAGTCTACGGGGTGCACAGGGCCTCTATGGCTACACCTTC. Its translation: CASSLRGAQGLYGYTF.

This sequence joins TRBV4-1 and TRBJ2-2, with TRBD2 matching 12 bases. Germline V gene data show CDR1 as MGHRA and CDR2 as YSYEKL. J was trimmed by 1 base and V by 4 bases; bases with no gene match: 1. The CDR3 has 16 residues. For the CDR3, the DNA is TGCGCCAGCAGCCCGACTAGCGGGAGGAACACCGGGGAGCTGTTTTTT. This codes for CASSPTSGRNTGELFF.

CDR3 DNA: TGTGCCAGCAGGGCCCGGGACAGGAGTTACACTGAAGCTTTCTTT. Protein: CASRARDRSYTEAFF. The rearrangement links TRBV6-5 to TRBJ1-1; TRBD1 agrees at 8 bases. This CDR3 has 15 residues. The ends lost 6 bases at V and 3 bases at J; junction bases unmatched: 9. Germline loops: CDR1 MNHEY, CDR2 SVGAGI.

V and J are TRBV5-1 and TRBJ1-2, with D possibly matching TRBD1 (6 bases). This CDR3 region has 15 residues. Trimming pared 0 bases from V and 5 bases from J, leaving 14 bases between. Germline lookup yields CDR1 SGHRS and CDR2 YFSETQ. This chain's CDR3 is CASSLGWGTMYGYTF. The CDR3 DNA reads as TGCGCCAGCAGCTTGGGGTGGGGGACAATGTATGGCTACACCTTC.

This clone came up once. V gene TRBV7-2 combines with J gene TRBJ1-2, with D hard to call. The germline V gene encodes CDR1 SGHTA and CDR2 FQGNSA. Trimming took off 1 base at V and 0 bases at J, with 6 bases between the two ends. This CDR3 contains 14 residues. This chain's CDR3 is CASSLGSANYGYTF. The CDR3 coding sequence is TGTGCCAGCAGCTTAGGGTCAGCTAACTATGGCTACACCTTC. Together with reference TRBV7-2 and TRBJ1-2, the CDR3 gives the full variable domain: GAGVSQSPSNKVTEKGKDVELRCDPISGHTALYWYRQSLGQGLEFLIYFQGNSAPDKSGLPSDRFSAERTGGSVSTLTIQRTQQEDSAVYLCASSLGSANYGYTFGSGTRLTVV.

The V gene is TRBV15, the J gene TRBJ2-1, with D possibly TRBD2 on 6 matching bases. With 0 bases removed from V and 4 bases from J, the gap between germline ends came to 10 bases. The germline V gene has CDR1 LNHNV and CDR2 YYDKDF (reference sequence). This CDR3 contains 15 residues. CDR3: CATSREGGMYNEQFF. The CDR3 bases are TGTGCCACCAGCAGAGAAGGCGGGATGTACAATGAGCAGTTCTTC.

A note on this clone: Other DNA sequences in this specimen translate into the identical CDR3. This chain connects TRBV6-4 to TRBJ2-3; 10 nucleotides agree with TRBD2. Germline V lookup: CDR1 MRHNA, CDR2 SNTAGT. V shed 2 bases and J 1 base; nucleotides not matched to a gene: 0. The CDR3 is 15 amino acids. Written as DNA, the CDR3 is TGTGCCAGCAGTGACGGGACTAGCGGCACAGATACGCAGTATTTT. Amino acid sequence: CASSDGTSGTDTQYF.

This clone was observed a single time. The V gene is TRBV5-4, the J gene TRBJ2-7; 8 bases align to TRBD1. The junction had 10 bases not matched to a gene; V was cut back by 4 bases and J by 4 bases. The CDR3 is 15 amino acids. Germline values: CDR1 SGHNT, CDR2 YYREEE (reference sequence). CDR3 region: CASSAGTGGTYEQYF. The DNA for the CDR3 is TGTGCCAGCAGCGCCGGGACAGGCGGCACTTACGAGCAGTACTTC. The full variable domain, with the rest looked up from reference TRBV5-4 and TRBJ2-7, is ETGVTQSPTHLIKTRGQQVTLRCSSQSGHNTVSWYQQALGQGPQFIFQYYREEENGRGNFPPRFSGLQFPNYSSELNVNALELDDSALYLCASSAGTGGTYEQYFGPGTRLTVT.

The chain has TRBV28 and TRBJ2-7; TRBD1 matches 11 bases. The CDR3 contains 15 residues. V lost 1 base and J lost 7; bases outside the gene matches: 6. The germline V gene has CDR1 MDHEN and CDR2 SYDVKM. As DNA, the CDR3 is TGTGCCAGCAGTTTATCGGGACAGGGGGTGGAAGAGCAGTACTTC. Translation: CASSLSGQGVEEQYF. Full variable domain (remainder filled in from reference TRBV28 and TRBJ2-7): DVKVTQSSRYLVKRTGEKVFLECVQDMDHENMFWYRQDPGLGLRLIYFSYDVKMKEKGDIPEGYSVSREKKERFSLILESASTNQTSMYLCASSLSGQGVEEQYFGPGTRLTVT.

This sequence joins TRBV4-1 and TRBJ1-5, with no clear D. The CDR3 has 19 amino acids. V lost 1 base and J 0 bases, leaving 19 bases between the germline ends. CDR1 is MGHRA, CDR2 YSYEKL, per germline. For the CDR3, the DNA is TGCGCCAGCAGCCAAGCTTTGGGGAGATTGCTCGTTAGCAATCAGCCCCAGCATTTT. Translation gives CASSQALGRLLVSNQPQHF.

This chain uses TRBV6-5 with TRBJ2-4; 10 bases map to TRBD2. The germline gives CDR1 MNHEY, CDR2 SVGAGI. The CDR3 runs to 15 residues. V shed 6 bases and J 8 bases; nucleotides not matched to a gene: 10. The CDR3 spells CASRASGSGMDIQYF. In nucleotides, the CDR3 is TGTGCCAGCAGGGCTAGCGGGAGCGGTATGGACATTCAGTACTTC.

V is TRBV5-1 and J is TRBJ2-1; 8 nucleotides agree with TRBD2. J was trimmed by 3 bases and V by 2 bases; bases with no gene match: 10. CDR3 length: 17 amino acids. CDR1 is SGHRS, CDR2 YFSETQ, per germline. The CDR3 coding sequence is TGCGCCAGCAGCTTAGACCCACTAGCGGCCTTCTACAATGAGCAGTTCTTC. It translates to CASSLDPLAAFYNEQFF.

The CDR3 DNA reads TGTGCCAGCAGCCCGAGCGGGAGAAAGGTAGATACGCAGTATTTT. It encodes CASSPSGRKVDTQYF. The chain carries TRBV28 and TRBJ2-3; 8 bases fit TRBD2. CDR3 length: 15 residues. V dropped 6 bases and J dropped 5; count of bases not matched to a gene: 10. Germline loops: CDR1 MDHEN, CDR2 SYDVKM.

The V call is TRBV15, the J call TRBJ1-5, with TRBD1 matching over 7 bases. The CDR3 contains 16 residues. With 1 base clipped from V and 3 bases from J, the junction kept 6 bases outside the gene matches. The germline V gene encodes CDR1 LNHNV and CDR2 YYDKDF (reference sequence). The CDR3 DNA sequence: TGTGCCACCAGCAGAGGGAGGGGGCGAGACAATCAGCCCCAGCATTTT. Amino acid sequence: CATSRGRGRDNQPQHF.

The V gene is TRBV28, the J gene TRBJ2-3; TRBD2 matches at 8 bases. The trim removed 4 bases at V and 0 bases at J, leaving 6 bases unmatched. Germline lookup yields CDR1 MDHEN and CDR2 SYDVKM. The CDR3 consists of 16 residues. The CDR3 bases are TGTGCCAGCAGTTCCGGACTAGCAGCTAGCACAGATACGCAGTATTTT. Its protein is CASSSGLAASTDTQYF.

The chain joins TRBV7-2 to TRBJ2-2; 8 bases align to TRBD2. The CDR3 runs 14 residues. Germline values: CDR1 SGHTA, CDR2 FQGNSA. With 1 base clipped from V and 7 bases from J, the junction kept 2 bases outside the gene matches. In nucleotides, the CDR3 is TGTGCCAGCAGCTTAGAGCGGGAGCACGGGGAGCTGTTTTTT. As protein: CASSLEREHGELFF. The complete variable domain, with remaining parts taken from reference TRBV7-2 and TRBJ2-2, reads GAGVSQSPSNKVTEKGKDVELRCDPISGHTALYWYRQSLGQGLEFLIYFQGNSAPDKSGLPSDRFSAERTGGSVSTLTIQRTQQEDSAVYLCASSLEREHGELFFGEGSRLTVL.

The chain carries TRBV15 and TRBJ1-5, with D unclear. This CDR3 region has 15 residues. Germline assignment: CDR1 LNHNV and CDR2 YYDKDF (reference sequence). V was clipped by 1 base and J by 3 bases, with 10 bases between them. CDR3 nucleotide sequence: TGTGCCACCAGCAGAGTTGGCGGCCCCAATCAGCCCCAGCATTTT. Its protein is CATSRVGGPNQPQHF.

This sequence joins TRBV7-2 and TRBJ2-7, with TRBD1 matching over 10 bases. CDR1 SGHTA and CDR2 FQGNSA come from the germline V gene. The CDR3 contains 16 residues. The V segment lost 4 bases and the J segment 4 bases; nucleotides outside the gene matches: 10. The CDR3 sequence is CASSYGQGVLTYEQYF. The CDR3 nucleotides read TGTGCCAGCAGCTACGGACAGGGGGTTTTGACTTACGAGCAGTACTTC.

The chain joins TRBV27 to TRBJ2-7; 10 nucleotides line up with TRBD2. The CDR3 sequence is 15 residues long. Germline V gives CDR1 MNHEY, CDR2 SMNVEV (reference sequence). The V gene end was trimmed by 6 bases and the J gene end by 1 base; junction bases not matched to a gene: 6. CDR3 amino acids: CASSPGLALSYEQYF. Written as DNA, the CDR3 is TGTGCCAGCAGCCCGGGACTAGCGCTTTCCTACGAGCAGTACTTC.

This chain links TRBV20-1 with TRBJ2-1, with D possibly TRBD2 on 6 matching bases. The CDR3 runs to 11 residues. Germline V gene lookup returns CDR1 DFQATT and CDR2 SNEGSKA (reference sequence). The CDR3 DNA is TGCGGTTGGAGGGAGTCCAATGAGCAGTTCTTC. It translates to CGWRESNEQFF.

This chain joins TRBV19 and TRBJ1-5; 9 bases are a match to TRBD1. Per germline, CDR1 LNHDA and CDR2 SQIVND (reference sequence). This CDR3 comprises 16 residues. The J segment lost 2 bases and the V segment lost 3 bases, leaving 5 bases of the junction unmatched. CDR3 in amino acids: CASSIPGQGGNQPQHF. In DNA form, the CDR3 reads TGTGCCAGTAGTATCCCGGGACAGGGAGGCAATCAGCCCCAGCATTTT.

The chain uses TRBV18 and TRBJ1-1; perhaps TRBD1 as D (5 bases). CDR1 KGHSH and CDR2 LQKENI come from the germline V gene. The ends were cut back, 2 bases at V and 4 bases at J, with 14 bases in the middle. This CDR3 is built from 15 residues. As DNA, the CDR3 is TGTGCCAGCTCACCATTGAAGGGGAAGGCCACTGAAGCTTTCTTT. This gives the protein CASSPLKGKATEAFF.

The genes are TRBV9 and TRBJ2-7; 7 bases agree with TRBD2. CDR1 SGDLS and CDR2 YYNGEE come from the germline V gene. The trim removed 3 bases at V and 10 bases at J, leaving 10 bases unmatched. The CDR3 is 13 residues long. CDR3 in DNA: TGTGCCAGCAGCGCCGGCGGGGGTGCTTCACAGTACTTC. Its translation is CASSAGGGASQYF.

This chain uses TRBV11-3 with TRBJ1-2; D not resolved. Trimming removed 3 bases from V and 5 bases from J, with 13 bases in between. The CDR3 spans 14 residues. In germline, CDR1 is SGHNT, CDR2 YENEEA. CDR3 amino acids: CASSFTAGPYGYTF. The DNA of the CDR3 is TGTGCCAGCAGCTTTACAGCAGGCCCTTATGGCTACACCTTC.

The chain uses TRBV6-1 and TRBJ2-3, with D perhaps matching TRBD2 (5 bases). Germline CDR1 is MNHNS and CDR2 is SASEGT. Trimming stripped 3 bases from V and 4 bases from J, with 11 bases between. The CDR3 covers 14 residues. CDR3 DNA sequence: TGTGCCAGCAGTGACGTCTCGAGGGCAGATACGCAGTATTTT. Amino acid sequence: CASSDVSRADTQYF.